The 13 T cell receptor beta chains below come from one sample, sequenced in a study of shared clonotypes between healthy human individuals (TCRdb year 2020). Libraries were built with the immunoSEQ multiplex PCR assay. TCRdb carries this immuneACCESS record with in-frame sequences only. Its versions omit some clonotypes, under half of them owing to an unresolved V gene in the studies checked, with the rest unexplained. The sample table records 950,000 to 1,300,000 clones; approximately 68% of these occur just once. Of the sample, approximately 1.5% falls within the top ten clones. The sample consisted of memory CD4+ T cells sorted from blood. Interpreted using the paper, the cell subset or site label stands for: CD45RA-negative fraction. Receptors were obtained from a man aged 18 to 30 in good health.

The V and J genes are TRBV11-2 and TRBJ1-3; no clear D. With 6 bases removed from V and 0 bases from J, the gap between germline ends came to 18 bases. The CDR3 consists of 17 residues. Looked up from germline, CDR1 is SGHAT and CDR2 is FQNNGV. DNA of the CDR3: TGTGCCAGCAGGACGGGAGGCAGCCTAATCTCTGGAAACACCATATATTTT. Translated, it gives CASRTGGSLISGNTIYF.

This clone has just a few counts. V is TRBV5-1 and J is TRBJ1-1; perhaps TRBD1 as D (5 bases). Germline assignment: CDR1 SGHRS and CDR2 YFSETQ. V was trimmed by 1 base and J by 6 bases, leaving 13 bases between them. This CDR3 spans 14 amino acids. CDR3 bases: TGCGCCAGCAGCTTGTTGCAGGGTGTCCCTGAAGCTTTCTTT. It specifies CASSLLQGVPEAFF.

The rearrangement links TRBV27 to TRBJ2-3; the match to TRBD2 covers 8 bases. CDR3 length equals 15 residues. Looked up from germline, CDR1 is MNHEY and CDR2 is SMNVEV (reference sequence). Trimming at V came to 5 bases and at J to 5 bases, leaving 9 bases not matched to a gene. CDR3 protein: CASSPRGGRQDTQYF. The CDR3 bases are TGTGCCAGCAGTCCCCGGGGGGGGCGCCAAGATACGCAGTATTTT.

The rearrangement uses TRBV5-1 and TRBJ2-2, with D unresolved. The length of the CDR3 is 14 residues. Germline values: CDR1 SGHRS, CDR2 YFSETQ. V was trimmed by 0 bases and J by 7 bases, leaving 10 bases between them. In nucleotides, the CDR3 is TGCGCCAGCAGCTTGGGGTCAGGTGGCGGGGAGCTGTTTTTT. Translated, it gives CASSLGSGGGELFF.

The CDR3 bases are TGTGCCAGCAGCTTAGAACCGGTCAATTCACCCCTCCACTTT. Translation gives CASSLEPVNSPLHF. The chain couples TRBV11-2 to TRBJ1-6; no clear D. CDR3 size: 14 residues. Germline CDR1 reads SGHAT; CDR2 reads FQNNGV. V dropped 0 bases and J dropped 7 bases, with 7 bases sitting between them.

This clone was seen at least ten times. This rearrangement joins TRBV7-2 to TRBJ2-7; D is undetermined. Germline CDR1 reads SGHTA; CDR2 reads FQGNSA. With 3 bases removed from V and 7 bases from J, the gap between germline ends came to 7 bases. This CDR3 contains 11 residues. In DNA form, the CDR3 reads TGTGCCAGCAGCTTCGCCCGGGAGCAGTACTTC. This codes for CASSFAREQYF.

The genes are TRBV15 and TRBJ2-3; 7 nucleotides align to TRBD2. In germline, CDR1 is LNHNV, CDR2 YYDKDF (reference sequence). This CDR3 comprises 15 residues. J lost 7 bases, V lost 1 base, and 8 bases had no gene match. CDR3 in amino acids: CATSRGILAINTQYF. CDR3 bases: TGTGCCACCAGCAGAGGAATACTAGCGATAAATACGCAGTATTTT.

The V call is TRBV5-5, the J call TRBJ2-7; D gene ambiguous. Germline CDR1 SGHKS, CDR2 YYEKEE (reference sequence). Trimming cost V 2 bases and J 7 bases, with 10 bases left between them. The CDR3 length is 12 residues. CDR3 in amino acids: CASSLDRLEQYF. The CDR3 nucleotides are TGTGCCAGCAGCTTAGACCGCCTGGAGCAGTACTTC.

In its sample, this clone was seen many times. This sequence joins TRBV28 and TRBJ1-2, with TRBD1 matching 11 bases. This CDR3 has 15 residues. The V gene end was trimmed by 4 bases and the J gene end by 7 bases; junction bases not matched to a gene: 8. Germline V gives CDR1 MDHEN, CDR2 SYDVKM. CDR3 nucleotides: TGTGCCAGCAGTTCCCCCGGGACAGGGGGTGCTGGCTACACCTTC. Translated, it gives CASSSPGTGGAGYTF.

Only one count was recorded for this clone. The chain recombines TRBV6-1 with TRBJ2-7; unclear D gene. There are 14 residues in the CDR3. V shed 1 base and J shed 2 bases, with 9 bases lying between them. The germline CDR1 and CDR2 sequences are MNHNS and SASEGT. DNA for the CDR3: TGTGCCAGCAGTGAAGTTTTGTACGCCTACGAGCAGTACTTC. Translation: CASSEVLYAYEQYF.

The V and J genes are TRBV6-1 and TRBJ1-1, with D possibly being TRBD1 (6 bases). Trimming shortened V by 6 bases and J by 3 bases, and 11 bases separated the two germline ends. Germline lookup yields CDR1 MNHNS and CDR2 SASEGT. The CDR3 length is 13 residues. CDR3: CASRTGFYTEAFF. The CDR3 bases are TGTGCCAGCAGGACAGGTTTCTACACTGAAGCTTTCTTT.

The chain joins TRBV10-3 to TRBJ2-7; 7 bases are shared with TRBD1. V lost 2 bases to trimming and J lost 5 bases; unmatched junction nucleotides: 6. CDR1 and CDR2 (germline): ENHRY, SYGVKD. The CDR3 is made up of 14 amino acids. CDR3 amino acids: CAISERADRDEQYF. CDR3 DNA: TGTGCCATCAGTGAGCGGGCAGACAGGGACGAGCAGTACTTC.

About this clone itself: The same CDR3 arises from other DNA sequences in this sample as well. The genes are TRBV10-3 and TRBJ1-1; D gene uncertain. The length of the CDR3 is 12 residues. Germline CDR1 and CDR2: ENHRY and SYGVKD. The V gene lost 3 bases and the J gene lost 5 bases, with 7 bases spanning the gap. CDR3 loop: CAISETGTEAFF. CDR3 DNA sequence: TGTGCCATCAGTGAAACGGGGACTGAAGCTTTCTTT.